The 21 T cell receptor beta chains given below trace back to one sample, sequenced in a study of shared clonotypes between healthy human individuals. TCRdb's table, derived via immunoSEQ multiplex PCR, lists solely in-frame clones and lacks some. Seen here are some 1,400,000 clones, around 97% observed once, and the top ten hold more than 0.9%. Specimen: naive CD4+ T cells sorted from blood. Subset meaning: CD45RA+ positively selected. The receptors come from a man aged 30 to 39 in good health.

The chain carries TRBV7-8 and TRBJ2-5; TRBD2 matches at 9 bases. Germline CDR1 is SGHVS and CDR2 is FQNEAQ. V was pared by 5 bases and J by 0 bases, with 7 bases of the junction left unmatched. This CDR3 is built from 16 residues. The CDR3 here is CASSPLAGAYQETQYF. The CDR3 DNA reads TGTGCCAGCAGCCCCTTAGCGGGGGCGTACCAAGAGACCCAGTACTTC.

The CDR3, as DNA: TGCGCCAGCAGTGACTTAACAGGGGGCGCCGAGACCCAGTACTTC. Protein: CASSDLTGGAETQYF. The gene calls are TRBV10-1 and TRBJ2-5; TRBD1 matches at 9 bases. V dropped 3 bases and J dropped 5; count of bases not matched to a gene: 7. Germline V CDR1 and CDR2: WNHNN, SYGVQD (reference sequence). The CDR3 length is 15 residues.

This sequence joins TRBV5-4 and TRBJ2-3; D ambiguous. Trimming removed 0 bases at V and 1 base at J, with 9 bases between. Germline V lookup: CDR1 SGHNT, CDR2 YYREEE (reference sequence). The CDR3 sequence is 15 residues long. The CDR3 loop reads CASSLGSSRTDTQYF. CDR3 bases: TGTGCCAGCAGCTTGGGGTCTAGTCGCACAGATACGCAGTATTTT. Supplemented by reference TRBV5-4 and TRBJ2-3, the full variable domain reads ETGVTQSPTHLIKTRGQQVTLRCSSQSGHNTVSWYQQALGQGPQFIFQYYREEENGRGNFPPRFSGLQFPNYSSELNVNALELDDSALYLCASSLGSSRTDTQYFGPGTRLTVL.

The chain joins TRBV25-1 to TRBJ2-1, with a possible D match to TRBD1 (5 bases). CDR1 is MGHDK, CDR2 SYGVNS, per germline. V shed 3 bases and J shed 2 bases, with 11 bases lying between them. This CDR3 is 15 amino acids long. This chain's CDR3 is CASSEPGHPYNEQFF. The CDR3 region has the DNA TGTGCCAGCAGTGAGCCCGGACATCCCTACAATGAGCAGTTCTTC.

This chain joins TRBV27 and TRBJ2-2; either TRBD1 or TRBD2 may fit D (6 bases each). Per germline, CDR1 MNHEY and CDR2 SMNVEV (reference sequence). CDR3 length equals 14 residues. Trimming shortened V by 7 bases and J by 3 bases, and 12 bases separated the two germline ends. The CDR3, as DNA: TGTGCCAGCACCTCTCGGGGGCACACCGGGGAGCTGTTTTTT. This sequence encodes CASTSRGHTGELFF.

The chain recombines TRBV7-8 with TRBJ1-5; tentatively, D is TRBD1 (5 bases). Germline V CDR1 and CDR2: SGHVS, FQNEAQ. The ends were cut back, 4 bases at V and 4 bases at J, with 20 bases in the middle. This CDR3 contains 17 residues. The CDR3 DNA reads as TGTGCCAGCAGCTCCGCAATTACAAGACAGCAGAATCAGCCCCAGCATTTT. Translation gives CASSSAITRQQNQPQHF.

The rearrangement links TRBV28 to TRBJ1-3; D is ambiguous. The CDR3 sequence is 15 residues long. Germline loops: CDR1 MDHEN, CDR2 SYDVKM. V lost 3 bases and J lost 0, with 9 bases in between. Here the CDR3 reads CASSLPTGSGNTIYF. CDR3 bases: TGTGCCAGCAGTTTGCCGACGGGCTCTGGAAACACCATATATTTT.

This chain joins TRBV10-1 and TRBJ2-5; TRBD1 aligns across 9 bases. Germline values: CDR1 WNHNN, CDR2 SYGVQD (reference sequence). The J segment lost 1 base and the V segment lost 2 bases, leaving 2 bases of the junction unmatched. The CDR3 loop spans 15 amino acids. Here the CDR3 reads CASSEMDRGQETQYF. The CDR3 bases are TGCGCCAGCAGTGAGATGGACAGGGGCCAAGAGACCCAGTACTTC.

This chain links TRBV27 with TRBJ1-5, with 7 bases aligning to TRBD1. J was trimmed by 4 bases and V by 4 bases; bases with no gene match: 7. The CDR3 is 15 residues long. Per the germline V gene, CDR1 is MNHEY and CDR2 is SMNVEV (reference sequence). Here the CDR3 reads CASSWRGLGNQPQHF. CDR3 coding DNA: TGTGCCAGCAGTTGGAGGGGGCTCGGGAATCAGCCCCAGCATTTT.

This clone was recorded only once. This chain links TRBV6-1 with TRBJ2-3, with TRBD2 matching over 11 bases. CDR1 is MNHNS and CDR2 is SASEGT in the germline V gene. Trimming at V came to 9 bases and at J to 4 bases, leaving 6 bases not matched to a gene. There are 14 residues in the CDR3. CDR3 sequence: CASLAGGAADTQYF. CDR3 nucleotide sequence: TGTGCCAGTTTAGCGGGAGGGGCGGCAGATACGCAGTATTTT.

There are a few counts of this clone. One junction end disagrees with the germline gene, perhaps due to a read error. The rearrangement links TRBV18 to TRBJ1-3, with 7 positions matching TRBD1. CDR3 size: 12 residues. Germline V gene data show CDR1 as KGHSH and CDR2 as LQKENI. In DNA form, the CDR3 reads TGTGCCAGCTCACCAAACCCTGGACAGGCAGATTTT. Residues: CASSPNPGQADF.

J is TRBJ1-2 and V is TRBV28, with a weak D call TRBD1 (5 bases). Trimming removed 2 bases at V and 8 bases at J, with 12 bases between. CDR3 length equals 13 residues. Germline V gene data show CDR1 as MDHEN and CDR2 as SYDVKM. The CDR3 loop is CASSLAGLGGYTF. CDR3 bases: TGTGCCAGCAGTTTAGCAGGGTTAGGGGGCTACACCTTC.

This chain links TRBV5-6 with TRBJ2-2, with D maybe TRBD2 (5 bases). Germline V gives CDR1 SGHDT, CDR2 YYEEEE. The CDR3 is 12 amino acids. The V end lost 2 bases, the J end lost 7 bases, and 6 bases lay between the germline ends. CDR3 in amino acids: CASSLAVGELFF. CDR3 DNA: TGTGCCAGCAGCTTAGCGGTCGGGGAGCTGTTTTTT. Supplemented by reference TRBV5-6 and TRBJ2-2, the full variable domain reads DAGVTQSPTHLIKTRGQQVTLRCSPKSGHDTVSWYQQALGQGPQFIFQYYEEEERQRGNFPDRFSGHQFPNYSSELNVNALLLGDSALYLCASSLAVGELFFGEGSRLTVL.

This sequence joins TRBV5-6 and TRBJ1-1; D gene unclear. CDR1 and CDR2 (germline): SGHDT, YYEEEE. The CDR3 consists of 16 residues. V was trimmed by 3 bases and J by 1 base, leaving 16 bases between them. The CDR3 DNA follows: TGTGCCAGCAGCTCATTAAGCCGTACCCAGAACACTGAAGCTTTCTTT. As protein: CASSSLSRTQNTEAFF.

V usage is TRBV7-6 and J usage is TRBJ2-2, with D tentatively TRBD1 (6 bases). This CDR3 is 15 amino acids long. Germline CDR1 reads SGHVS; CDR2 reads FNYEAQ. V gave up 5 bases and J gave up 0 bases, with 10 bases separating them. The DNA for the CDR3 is TGTGCCAGCAGCAAACGGACAGCGAACACCGGGGAGCTGTTTTTT. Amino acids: CASSKRTANTGELFF.

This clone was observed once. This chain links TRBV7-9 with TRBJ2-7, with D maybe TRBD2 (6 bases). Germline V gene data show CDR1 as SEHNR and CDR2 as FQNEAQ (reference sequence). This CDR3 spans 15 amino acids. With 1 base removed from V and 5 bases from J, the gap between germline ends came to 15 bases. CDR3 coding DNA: TGTGCCAGCAGCTTAGGGTTACCAGGGACTGACGAGCAGTACTTC. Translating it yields CASSLGLPGTDEQYF. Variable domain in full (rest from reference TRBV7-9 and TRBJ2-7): DTGVSQNPRHKITKRGQNVTFRCDPISEHNRLYWYRQTLGQGPEFLTYFQNEAQLEKSRLLSDRFSAERPKGSFSTLEIQRTEQGDSAMYLCASSLGLPGTDEQYFGPGTRLTVT.

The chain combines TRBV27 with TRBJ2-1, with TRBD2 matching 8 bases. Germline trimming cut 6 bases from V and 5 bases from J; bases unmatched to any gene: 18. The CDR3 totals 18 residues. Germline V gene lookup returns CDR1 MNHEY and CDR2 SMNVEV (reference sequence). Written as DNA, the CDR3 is TGTGCCAGCAGGAGTCGCGGCGGGAGGTCCCACCCGAACAATGAGCAGTTCTTC. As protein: CASRSRGGRSHPNNEQFF.

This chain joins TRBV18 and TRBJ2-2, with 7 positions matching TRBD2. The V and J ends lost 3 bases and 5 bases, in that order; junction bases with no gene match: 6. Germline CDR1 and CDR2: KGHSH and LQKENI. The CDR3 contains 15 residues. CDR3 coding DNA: TGTGCCAGCTCACCTGGCGCGGGAGCGACCGGGGAGCTGTTTTTT. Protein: CASSPGAGATGELFF.

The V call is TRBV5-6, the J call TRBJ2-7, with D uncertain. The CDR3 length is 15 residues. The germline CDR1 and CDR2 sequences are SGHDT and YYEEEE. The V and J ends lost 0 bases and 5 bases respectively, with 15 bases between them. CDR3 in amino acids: CASSLVGNQVHEQYF. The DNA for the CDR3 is TGTGCCAGCAGCTTGGTAGGGAATCAGGTCCACGAGCAGTACTTC.

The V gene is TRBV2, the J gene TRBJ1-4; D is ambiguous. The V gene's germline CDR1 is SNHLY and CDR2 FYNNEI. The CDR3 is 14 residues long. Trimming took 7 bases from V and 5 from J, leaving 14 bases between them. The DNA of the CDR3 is TGTGCCAGCAAAGTGAACGGAATCAATGAAAAACTGTTTTTT. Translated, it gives CASKVNGINEKLFF.

The CDR3 coding sequence is TGTGCCTGCGCTTCCGTCAATGAAAAACTGTTTTTT. It yields the protein CACASVNEKLFF. The chain joins TRBV30 to TRBJ1-4; D gene ambiguous. The CDR3 sequence is 12 residues long. Germline assignment: CDR1 GTSNPN and CDR2 SVGIG (reference sequence). V shed 6 bases and J shed 5 bases, with 10 bases lying between them.